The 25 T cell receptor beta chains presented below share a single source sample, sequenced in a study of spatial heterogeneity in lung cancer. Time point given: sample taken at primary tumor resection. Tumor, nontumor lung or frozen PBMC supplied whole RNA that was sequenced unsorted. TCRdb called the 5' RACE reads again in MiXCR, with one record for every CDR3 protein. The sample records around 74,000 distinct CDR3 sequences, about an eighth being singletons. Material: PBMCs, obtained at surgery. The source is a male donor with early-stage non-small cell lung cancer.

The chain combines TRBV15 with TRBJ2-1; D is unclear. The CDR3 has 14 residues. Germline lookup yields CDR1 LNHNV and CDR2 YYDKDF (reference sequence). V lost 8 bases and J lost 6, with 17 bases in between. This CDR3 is CATSHSTGLNEQFF. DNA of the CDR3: TGTGCCACCTCCCACTCGACCGGGCTCAATGAGCAGTTCTTC.

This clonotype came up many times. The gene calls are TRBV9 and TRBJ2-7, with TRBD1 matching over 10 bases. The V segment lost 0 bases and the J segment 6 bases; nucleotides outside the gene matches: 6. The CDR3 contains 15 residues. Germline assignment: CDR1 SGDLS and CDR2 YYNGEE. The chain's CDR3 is CASSVAGTGESEQYF. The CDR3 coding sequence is TGTGCCAGCAGCGTAGCAGGGACAGGGGAATCCGAGCAGTACTTC. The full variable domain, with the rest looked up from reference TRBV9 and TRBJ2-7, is DSGVTQTPKHLITATGQRVTLRCSPRSGDLSVYWYQQSLDQGLQFLIQYYNGEERAKGNILERFSAQQFPDLHSELNLSSLELGDSALYFCASSVAGTGESEQYFGPGTRLTVT.

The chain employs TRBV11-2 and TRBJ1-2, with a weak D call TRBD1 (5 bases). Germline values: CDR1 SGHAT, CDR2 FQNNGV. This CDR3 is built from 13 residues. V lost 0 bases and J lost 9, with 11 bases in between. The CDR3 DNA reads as TGTGCCAGCAGCTTAGATCGGAAGGGGAGCTACACCTTC. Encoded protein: CASSLDRKGSYTF. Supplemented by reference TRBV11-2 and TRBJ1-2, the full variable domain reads EAGVAQSPRYKIIEKRQSVAFWCNPISGHATLYWYQQILGQGPKLLIQFQNNGVVDDSQLPKDRFSAERLKGVDSTLKIQPAKLEDSAVYLCASSLDRKGSYTFGSGTRLTVV.

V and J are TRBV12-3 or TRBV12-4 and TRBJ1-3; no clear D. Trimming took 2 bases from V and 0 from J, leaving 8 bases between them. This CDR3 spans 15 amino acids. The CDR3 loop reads CASSLTSISGNTIYF. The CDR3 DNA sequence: TGTGCCAGCAGTTTAACCTCGATCTCTGGAAACACCATATATTTT.

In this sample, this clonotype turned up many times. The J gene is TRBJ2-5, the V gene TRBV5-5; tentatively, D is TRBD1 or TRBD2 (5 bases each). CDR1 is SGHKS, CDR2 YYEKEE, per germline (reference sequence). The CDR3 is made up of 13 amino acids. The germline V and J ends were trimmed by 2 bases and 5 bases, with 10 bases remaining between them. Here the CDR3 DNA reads TGTGCCAGCAGCTTTTCGAGGGGCGAGACCCAGTACTTC. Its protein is CASSFSRGETQYF.

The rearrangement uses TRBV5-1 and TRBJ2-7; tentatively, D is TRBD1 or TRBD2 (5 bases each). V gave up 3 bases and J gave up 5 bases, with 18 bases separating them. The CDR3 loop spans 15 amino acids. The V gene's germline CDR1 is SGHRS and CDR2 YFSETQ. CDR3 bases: TGCGCCAGCAGCTCCTTGGGGACCGAAGGAGACGAGCAGTACTTC. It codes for CASSSLGTEGDEQYF.

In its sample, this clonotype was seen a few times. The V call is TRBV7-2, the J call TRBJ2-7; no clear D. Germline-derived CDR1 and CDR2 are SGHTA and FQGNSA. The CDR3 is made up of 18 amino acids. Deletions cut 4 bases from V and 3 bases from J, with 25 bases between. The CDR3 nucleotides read TGTGCCAGCAGCTCTCCGTGGGCCGGCGGACCCTCCCGCTACGAGCAGTACTTC. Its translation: CASSSPWAGGPSRYEQYF.

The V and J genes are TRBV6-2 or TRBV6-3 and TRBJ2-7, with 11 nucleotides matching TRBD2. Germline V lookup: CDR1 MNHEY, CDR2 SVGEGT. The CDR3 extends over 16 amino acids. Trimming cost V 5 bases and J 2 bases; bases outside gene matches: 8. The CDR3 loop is CASSPLTSGTAYEQYF. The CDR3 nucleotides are TGTGCCAGCAGTCCTCTGACTAGCGGGACAGCCTACGAGCAGTACTTC.

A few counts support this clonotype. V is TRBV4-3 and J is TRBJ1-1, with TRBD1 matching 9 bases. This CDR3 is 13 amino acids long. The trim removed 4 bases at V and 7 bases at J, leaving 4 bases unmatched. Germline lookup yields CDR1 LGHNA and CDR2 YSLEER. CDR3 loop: CASSRSGQGEAFF. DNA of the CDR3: TGCGCCAGCAGCCGTTCGGGACAGGGTGAAGCTTTCTTT.

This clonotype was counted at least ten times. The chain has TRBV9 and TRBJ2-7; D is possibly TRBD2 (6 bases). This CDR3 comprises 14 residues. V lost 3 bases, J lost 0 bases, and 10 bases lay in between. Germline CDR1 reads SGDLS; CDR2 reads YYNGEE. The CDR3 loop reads CASSAGGFSYEQYF. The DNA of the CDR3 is TGTGCCAGCAGCGCTGGGGGGTTCTCCTACGAGCAGTACTTC.

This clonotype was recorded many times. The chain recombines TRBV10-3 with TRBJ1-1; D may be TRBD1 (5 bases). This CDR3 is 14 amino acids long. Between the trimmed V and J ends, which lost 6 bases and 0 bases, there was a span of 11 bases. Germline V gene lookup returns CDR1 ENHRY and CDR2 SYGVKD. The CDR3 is CAIRGTELNTEAFF. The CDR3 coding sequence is TGTGCCATCAGGGGGACGGAACTGAACACTGAAGCTTTCTTT.

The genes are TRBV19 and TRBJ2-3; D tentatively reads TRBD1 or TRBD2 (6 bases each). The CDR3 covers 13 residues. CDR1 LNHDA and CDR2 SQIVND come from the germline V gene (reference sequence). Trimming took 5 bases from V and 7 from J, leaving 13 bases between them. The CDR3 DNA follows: TGTGCCAGTAGTCCCGAAGGGGGGAATACGCAGTATTTT. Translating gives CASSPEGGNTQYF.

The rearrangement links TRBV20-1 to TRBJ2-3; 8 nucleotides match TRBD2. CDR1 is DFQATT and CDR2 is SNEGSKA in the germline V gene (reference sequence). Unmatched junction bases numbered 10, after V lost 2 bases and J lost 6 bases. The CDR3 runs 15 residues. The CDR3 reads CSARIPGTRRDTQYF. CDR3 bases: TGCAGTGCTAGAATACCCGGGACTAGGAGGGATACGCAGTATTTT.

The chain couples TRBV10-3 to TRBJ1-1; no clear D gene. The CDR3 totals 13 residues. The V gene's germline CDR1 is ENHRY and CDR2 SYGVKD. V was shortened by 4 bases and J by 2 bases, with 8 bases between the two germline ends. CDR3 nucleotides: TGTGCCATCAGTGCTGGGAGAAACACTGAAGCTTTCTTT. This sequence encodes CAISAGRNTEAFF.

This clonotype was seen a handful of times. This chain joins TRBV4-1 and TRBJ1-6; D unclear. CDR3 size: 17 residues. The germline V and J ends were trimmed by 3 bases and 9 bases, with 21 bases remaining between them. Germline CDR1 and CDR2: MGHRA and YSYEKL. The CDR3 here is CASSQNLWGTVSSPLHF. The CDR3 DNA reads TGCGCCAGCAGCCAGAATCTGTGGGGTACGGTTAGTTCACCCCTCCACTTT.

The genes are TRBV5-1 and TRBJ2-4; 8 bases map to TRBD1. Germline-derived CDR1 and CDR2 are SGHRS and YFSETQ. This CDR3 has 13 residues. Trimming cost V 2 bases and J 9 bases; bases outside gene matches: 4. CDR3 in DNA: TGCGCCAGCAGCTTTGGACAGGGTCGCATTCAGTACTTC. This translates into CASSFGQGRIQYF.

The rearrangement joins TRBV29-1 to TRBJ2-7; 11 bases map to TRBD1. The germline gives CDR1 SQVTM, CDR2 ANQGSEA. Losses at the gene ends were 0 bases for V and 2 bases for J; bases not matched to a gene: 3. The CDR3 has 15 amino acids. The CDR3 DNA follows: TGCAGCGTTGAAGATAGGGGACAGGGGGCCTACGAGCAGTACTTC. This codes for CSVEDRGQGAYEQYF.

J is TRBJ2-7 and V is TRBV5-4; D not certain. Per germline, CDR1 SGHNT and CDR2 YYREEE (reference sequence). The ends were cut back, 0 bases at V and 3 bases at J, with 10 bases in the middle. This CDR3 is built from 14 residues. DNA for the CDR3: TGTGCCAGCAGCTTGGTCCAGCGACGCTACGAGCAGTACTTC. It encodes CASSLVQRRYEQYF.

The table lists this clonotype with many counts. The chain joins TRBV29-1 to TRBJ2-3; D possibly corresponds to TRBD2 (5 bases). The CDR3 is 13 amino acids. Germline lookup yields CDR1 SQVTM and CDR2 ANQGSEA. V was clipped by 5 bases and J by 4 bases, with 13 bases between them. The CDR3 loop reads CSVSVGASDTQYF. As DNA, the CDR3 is TGCAGCGTTAGCGTGGGAGCATCAGATACGCAGTATTTT.

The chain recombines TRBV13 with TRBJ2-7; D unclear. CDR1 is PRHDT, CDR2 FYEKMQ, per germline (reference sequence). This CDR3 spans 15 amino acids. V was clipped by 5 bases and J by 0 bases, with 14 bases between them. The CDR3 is CASSTSTDSSYEQYF. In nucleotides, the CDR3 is TGTGCCAGCAGCACCTCGACGGATAGCTCCTACGAGCAGTACTTC.

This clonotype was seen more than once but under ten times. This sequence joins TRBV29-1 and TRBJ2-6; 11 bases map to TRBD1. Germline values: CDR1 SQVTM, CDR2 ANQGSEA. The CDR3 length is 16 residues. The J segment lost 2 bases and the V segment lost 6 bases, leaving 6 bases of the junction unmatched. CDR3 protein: CSVRTGGATGANVLTF. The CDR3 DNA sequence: TGCAGCGTGCGGACAGGGGGCGCGACTGGGGCCAACGTCCTGACTTTC.

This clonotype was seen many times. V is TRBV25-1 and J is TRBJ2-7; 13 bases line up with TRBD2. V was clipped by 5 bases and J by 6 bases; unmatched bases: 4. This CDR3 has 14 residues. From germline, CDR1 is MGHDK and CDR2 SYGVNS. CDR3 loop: CASSPRLAGGEQYF. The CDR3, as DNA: TGTGCCAGCAGTCCTCGACTAGCGGGAGGCGAGCAGTACTTC.

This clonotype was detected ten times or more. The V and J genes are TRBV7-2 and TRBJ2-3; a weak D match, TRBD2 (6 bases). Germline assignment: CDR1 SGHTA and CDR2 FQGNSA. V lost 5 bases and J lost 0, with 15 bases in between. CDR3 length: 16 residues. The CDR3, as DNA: TGTGCCAGCAGCCCCGGGGGTGCCTTGAGCACAGATACGCAGTATTTT. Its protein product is CASSPGGALSTDTQYF.

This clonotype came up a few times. This chain's CDR3 is CASRGQGLYQETQYF. CDR3 coding DNA: TGTGCCAGCAGAGGACAGGGTTTGTACCAAGAGACCCAGTACTTC. The chain uses TRBV2 and TRBJ2-5; 8 nucleotides align to TRBD1. The V gene's germline CDR1 is SNHLY and CDR2 FYNNEI. CDR3 size: 15 residues. V shed 6 bases, J shed 0 bases, and the junction held 6 bases outside the gene matches.

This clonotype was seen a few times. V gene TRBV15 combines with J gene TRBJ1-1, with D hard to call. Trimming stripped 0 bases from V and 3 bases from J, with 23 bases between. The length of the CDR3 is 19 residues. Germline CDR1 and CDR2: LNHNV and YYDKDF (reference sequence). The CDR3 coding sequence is TGTGCCACCAGCAGAGACCCCCTTGATAGGGTACGAACGGACACTGAAGCTTTCTTT. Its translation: CATSRDPLDRVRTDTEAFF.